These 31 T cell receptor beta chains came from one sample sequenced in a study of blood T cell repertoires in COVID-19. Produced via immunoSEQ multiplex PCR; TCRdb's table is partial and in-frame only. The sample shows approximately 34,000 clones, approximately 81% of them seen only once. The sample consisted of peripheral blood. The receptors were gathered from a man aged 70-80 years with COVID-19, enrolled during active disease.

The CDR3 loop reads CASTRMSGGGEQYF. CDR3 sequence (DNA): TGTGCCAGCACCCGGATGAGTGGAGGCGGCGAGCAGTACTTC. This chain links TRBV28 with TRBJ2-7; weak D call: TRBD2 (5 bases). The CDR3 length is 14 residues. The V gene lost 7 bases and the J gene lost 6 bases, with 19 bases spanning the gap. The V gene's germline CDR1 is MDHEN and CDR2 SYDVKM.

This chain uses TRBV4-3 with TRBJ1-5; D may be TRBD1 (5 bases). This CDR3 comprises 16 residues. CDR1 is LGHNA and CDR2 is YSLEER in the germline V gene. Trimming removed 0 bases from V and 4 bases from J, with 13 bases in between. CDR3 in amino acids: CASSQEARALNQPQHF. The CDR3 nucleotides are TGCGCCAGCAGCCAAGAGGCCAGGGCCCTTAATCAGCCCCAGCATTTT.

The CDR3 DNA follows: TGTGCCAGCAGTTACTCGAGATCTGAAGCTTTCTTT. Protein sequence: CASSYSRSEAFF. V is TRBV6-2 or TRBV6-3 and J is TRBJ1-1; D unclear. V was clipped by 0 bases and J by 6 bases, with 5 bases between them. CDR3 length equals 12 residues. Germline assignment: CDR1 MNHEY and CDR2 SVGEGT.

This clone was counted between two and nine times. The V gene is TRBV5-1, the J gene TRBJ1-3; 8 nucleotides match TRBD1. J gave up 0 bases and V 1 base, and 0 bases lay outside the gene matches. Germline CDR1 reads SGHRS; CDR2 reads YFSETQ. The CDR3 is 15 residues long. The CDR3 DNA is TGCGCCAGCAGCTTGCAGGGGGCCTCTGGAAACACCATATATTTT. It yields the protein CASSLQGASGNTIYF.

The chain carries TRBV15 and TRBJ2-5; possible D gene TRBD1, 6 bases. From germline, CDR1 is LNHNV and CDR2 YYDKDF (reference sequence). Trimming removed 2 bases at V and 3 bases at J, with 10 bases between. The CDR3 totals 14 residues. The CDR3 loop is CATSRQGIEETQYF. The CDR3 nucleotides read TGTGCCACCAGCAGACAGGGGATAGAAGAGACCCAGTACTTC.

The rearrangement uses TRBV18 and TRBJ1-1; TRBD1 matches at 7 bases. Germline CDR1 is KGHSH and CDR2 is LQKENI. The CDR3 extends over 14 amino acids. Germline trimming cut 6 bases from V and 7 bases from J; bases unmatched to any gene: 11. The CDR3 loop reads CASSTGVSSGEAFF. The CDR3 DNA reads TGTGCCAGCTCCACAGGGGTCTCATCTGGTGAAGCTTTCTTT.

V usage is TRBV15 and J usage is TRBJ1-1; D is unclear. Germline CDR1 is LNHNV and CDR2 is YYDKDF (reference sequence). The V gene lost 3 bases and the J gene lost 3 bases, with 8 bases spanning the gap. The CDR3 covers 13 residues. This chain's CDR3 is CATSRGQDTEAFF. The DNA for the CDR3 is TGTGCCACCAGCAGGGGTCAGGACACTGAAGCTTTCTTT.

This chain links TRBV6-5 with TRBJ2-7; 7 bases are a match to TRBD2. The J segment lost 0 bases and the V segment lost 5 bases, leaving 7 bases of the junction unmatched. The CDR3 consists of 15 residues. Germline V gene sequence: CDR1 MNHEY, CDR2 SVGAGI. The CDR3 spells CASSMTLAGSYEQYF. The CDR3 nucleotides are TGTGCCAGCAGTATGACTTTAGCGGGCTCCTACGAGCAGTACTTC.

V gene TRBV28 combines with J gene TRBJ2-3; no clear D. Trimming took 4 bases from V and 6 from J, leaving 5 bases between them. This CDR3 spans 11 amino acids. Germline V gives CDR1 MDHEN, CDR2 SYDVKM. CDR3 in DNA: TGTGCCAGCAGTTCCAGGGATACGCAGTATTTT. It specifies CASSSRDTQYF.

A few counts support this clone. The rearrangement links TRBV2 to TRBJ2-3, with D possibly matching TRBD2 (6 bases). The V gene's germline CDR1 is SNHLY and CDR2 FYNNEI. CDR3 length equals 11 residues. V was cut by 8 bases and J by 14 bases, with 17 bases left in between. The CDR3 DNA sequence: TGTGCCAGCGGGGAGGCGGCGAATCTGTATTTT. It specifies CASGEAANLYF.

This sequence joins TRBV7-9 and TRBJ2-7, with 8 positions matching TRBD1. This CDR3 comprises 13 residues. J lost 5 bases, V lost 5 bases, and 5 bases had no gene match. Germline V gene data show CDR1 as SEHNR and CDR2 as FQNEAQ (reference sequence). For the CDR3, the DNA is TGTGCCAGCAGCGAGGACAGGGAGCACGAGCAGTACTTC. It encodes CASSEDREHEQYF.

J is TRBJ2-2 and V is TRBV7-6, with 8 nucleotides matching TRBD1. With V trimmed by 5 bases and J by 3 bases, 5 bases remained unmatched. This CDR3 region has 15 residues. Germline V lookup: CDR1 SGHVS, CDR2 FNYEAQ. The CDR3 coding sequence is TGTGCCAGCAGCGCGACAGGGGTGTACACCGGGGAGCTGTTTTTT. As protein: CASSATGVYTGELFF.

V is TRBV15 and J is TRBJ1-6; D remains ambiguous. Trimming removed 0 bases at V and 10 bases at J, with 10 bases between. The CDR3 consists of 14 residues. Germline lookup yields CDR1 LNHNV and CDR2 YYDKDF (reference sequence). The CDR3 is CATSRDLVVSPLHF. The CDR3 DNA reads TGTGCCACCAGCAGAGATTTAGTGGTATCACCCCTCCACTTT.

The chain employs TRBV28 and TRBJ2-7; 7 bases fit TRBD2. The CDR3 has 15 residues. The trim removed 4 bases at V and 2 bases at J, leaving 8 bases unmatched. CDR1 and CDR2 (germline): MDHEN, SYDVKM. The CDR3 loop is CASSSSSGHAYEQYF. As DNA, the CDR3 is TGTGCCAGCAGTTCCTCTAGCGGCCACGCCTACGAGCAGTACTTC.

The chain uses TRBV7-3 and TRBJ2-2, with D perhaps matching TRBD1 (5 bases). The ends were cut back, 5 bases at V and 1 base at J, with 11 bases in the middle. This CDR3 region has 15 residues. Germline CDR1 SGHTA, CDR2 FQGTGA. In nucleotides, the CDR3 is TGTGCCAGCAGCCCTAACCAGGGGAACACCGGGGAGCTGTTTTTT. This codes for CASSPNQGNTGELFF.

CDR3 sequence: CASSYASGPYEQYF. Here the CDR3 DNA reads TGCGCCAGCAGCTACGCTAGCGGACCCTACGAGCAGTACTTC. This rearrangement joins TRBV5-1 to TRBJ2-7; TRBD2 aligns across 7 bases. Losses at the gene ends were 3 bases for V and 2 bases for J; bases not matched to a gene: 5. The germline CDR1 and CDR2 sequences are SGHRS and YFSETQ. The CDR3 is 14 residues long.

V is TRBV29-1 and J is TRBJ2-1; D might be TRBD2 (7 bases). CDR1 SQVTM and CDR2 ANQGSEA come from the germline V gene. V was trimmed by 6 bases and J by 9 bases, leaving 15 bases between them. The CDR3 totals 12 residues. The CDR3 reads CSVRAGAIEQFF. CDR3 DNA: TGCAGCGTGCGGGCGGGGGCGATTGAGCAGTTCTTC.

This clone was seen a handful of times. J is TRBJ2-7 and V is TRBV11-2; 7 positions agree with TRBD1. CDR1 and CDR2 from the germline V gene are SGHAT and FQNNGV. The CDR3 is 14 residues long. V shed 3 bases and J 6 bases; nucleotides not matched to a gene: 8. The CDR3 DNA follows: TGTGCCAGCAGCTTCCGGGACAGCCGGATCGAGCAGTACTTC. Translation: CASSFRDSRIEQYF.

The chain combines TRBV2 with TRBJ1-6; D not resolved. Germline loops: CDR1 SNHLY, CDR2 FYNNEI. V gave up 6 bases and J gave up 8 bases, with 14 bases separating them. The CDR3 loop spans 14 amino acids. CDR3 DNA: TGTGCCAGCAGGGTGCGGGTCGAGGATTCACCCCTCCACTTT. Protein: CASRVRVEDSPLHF.

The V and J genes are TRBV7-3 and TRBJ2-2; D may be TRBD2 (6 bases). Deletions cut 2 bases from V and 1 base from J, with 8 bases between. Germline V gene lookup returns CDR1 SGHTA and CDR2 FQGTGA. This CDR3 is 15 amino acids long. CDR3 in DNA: TGTGCCAGCAGCTTAGAGGGAGGGAACACCGGGGAGCTGTTTTTT. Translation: CASSLEGGNTGELFF.

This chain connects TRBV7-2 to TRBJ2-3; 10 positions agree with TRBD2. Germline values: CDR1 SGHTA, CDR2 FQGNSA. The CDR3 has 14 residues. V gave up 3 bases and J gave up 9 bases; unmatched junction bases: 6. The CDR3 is CASSFSGRSNTQYF. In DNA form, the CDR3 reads TGTGCCAGCAGCTTTAGCGGGAGGAGTAACACGCAGTATTTT.

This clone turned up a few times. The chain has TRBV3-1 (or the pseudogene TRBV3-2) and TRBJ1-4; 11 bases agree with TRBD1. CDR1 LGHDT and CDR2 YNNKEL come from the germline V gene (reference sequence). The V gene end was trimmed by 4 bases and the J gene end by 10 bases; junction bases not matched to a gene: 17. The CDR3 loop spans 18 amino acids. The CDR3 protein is CASSRRAGQGVMGPKLFF. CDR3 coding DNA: TGTGCCAGCAGCCGCCGGGCGGGACAGGGGGTTATGGGGCCAAAACTGTTTTTT.

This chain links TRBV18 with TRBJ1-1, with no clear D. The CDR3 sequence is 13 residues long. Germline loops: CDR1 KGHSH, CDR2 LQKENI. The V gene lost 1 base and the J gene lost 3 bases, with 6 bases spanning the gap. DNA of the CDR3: TGTGCCAGCTCACCACAGGAGTACACTGAAGCTTTCTTT. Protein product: CASSPQEYTEAFF.

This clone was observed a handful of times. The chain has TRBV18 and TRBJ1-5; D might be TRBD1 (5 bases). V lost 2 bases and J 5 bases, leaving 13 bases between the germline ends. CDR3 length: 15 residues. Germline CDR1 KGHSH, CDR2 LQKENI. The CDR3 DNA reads TGTGCCAGCTCACCAATTCAGGGAACGGATCAGCCCCAGCATTTT. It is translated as CASSPIQGTDQPQHF.

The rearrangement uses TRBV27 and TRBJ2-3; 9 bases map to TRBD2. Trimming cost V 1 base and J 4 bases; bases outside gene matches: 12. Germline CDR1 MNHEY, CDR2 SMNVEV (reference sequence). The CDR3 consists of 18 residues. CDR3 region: CASSLYEASGVRADTQYF. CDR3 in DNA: TGTGCCAGCAGTTTATATGAGGCTAGCGGGGTAAGGGCAGATACGCAGTATTTT.

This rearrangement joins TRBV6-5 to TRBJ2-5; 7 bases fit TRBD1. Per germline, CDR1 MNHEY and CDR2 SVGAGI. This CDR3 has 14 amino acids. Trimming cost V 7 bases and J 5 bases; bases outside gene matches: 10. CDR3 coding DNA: TGTGCCAGCACCCCTACAGGGGCTCGGGAGACCCAGTACTTC. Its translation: CASTPTGARETQYF.

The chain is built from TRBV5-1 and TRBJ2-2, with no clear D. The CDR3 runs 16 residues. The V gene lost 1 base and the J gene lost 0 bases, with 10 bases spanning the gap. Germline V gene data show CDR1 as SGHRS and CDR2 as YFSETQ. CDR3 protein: CASSLIGNSNTGELFF. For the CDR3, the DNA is TGCGCCAGCAGCTTGATCGGTAATTCGAACACCGGGGAGCTGTTTTTT.

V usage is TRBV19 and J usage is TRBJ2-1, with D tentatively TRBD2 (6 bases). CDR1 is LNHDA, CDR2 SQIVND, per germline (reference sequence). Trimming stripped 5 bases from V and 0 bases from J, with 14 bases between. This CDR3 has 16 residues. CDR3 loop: CASSLGSGLSYNEQFF. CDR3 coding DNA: TGTGCCAGTAGTCTCGGTAGCGGTCTCTCCTACAATGAGCAGTTCTTC.

The CDR3 DNA reads TGTGCCAGCAGTGCTAAAGCGGTCACCACCACTGAAGCTTTCTTT. Its translation is CASSAKAVTTTEAFF. This chain links TRBV2 with TRBJ1-1; D call uncertain. Germline V CDR1 and CDR2: SNHLY, FYNNEI. The V end was cut by 4 bases, the J end by 4 bases, with 16 bases between. CDR3 length equals 15 residues.

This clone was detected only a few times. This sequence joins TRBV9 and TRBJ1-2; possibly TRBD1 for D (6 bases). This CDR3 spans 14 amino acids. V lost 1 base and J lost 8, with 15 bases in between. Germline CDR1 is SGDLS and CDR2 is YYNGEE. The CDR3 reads CASSVQGFPSGYTF. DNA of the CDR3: TGTGCCAGCAGCGTACAGGGGTTCCCATCCGGCTACACCTTC.

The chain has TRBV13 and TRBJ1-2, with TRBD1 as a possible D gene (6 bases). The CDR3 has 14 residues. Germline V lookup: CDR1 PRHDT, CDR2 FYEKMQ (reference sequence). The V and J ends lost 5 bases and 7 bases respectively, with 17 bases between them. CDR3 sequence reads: CASSKGHEKGGYTF. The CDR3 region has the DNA TGTGCCAGCAGCAAGGGACATGAGAAGGGTGGCTACACCTTC.